Shown below are 22 T cell receptor beta chains from a single sample sequenced in a study of blood T cell repertoires in COVID-19. The protocol was immunoSEQ multiplex PCR, while the TCRdb copy is restricted to in-frame clones and leaves out a portion. The sample consists of some 240,000 clones, around nine tenths of them appearing once. Sequencing was performed on peripheral blood. These receptors were obtained from a man in his fifties or sixties with COVID-19, enrolled during active disease.

The V call is TRBV2, the J call TRBJ2-2, with 11 positions matching TRBD2. V trimming: 4 bases; J trimming: 6 bases; junction bases outside the gene matches: 10. Looked up from germline, CDR1 is SNHLY and CDR2 is FYNNEI. There are 17 residues in the CDR3. CDR3 sequence reads: CASSVTSGRFQAGELFF. The CDR3 nucleotides read TGTGCCAGCAGTGTCACTAGCGGGAGATTTCAGGCCGGGGAGCTGTTTTTT.

The V gene is TRBV19, the J gene TRBJ1-5, with 8 bases fitting TRBD1. Germline values: CDR1 LNHDA, CDR2 SQIVND (reference sequence). The length of the CDR3 is 16 residues. The J segment lost 5 bases and the V segment lost 4 bases, leaving 10 bases of the junction unmatched. CDR3 amino acids: CASSTLRGQGHQPQHF. The CDR3 coding sequence is TGTGCCAGTAGTACCCTACGAGGACAGGGTCATCAGCCCCAGCATTTT.

The chain couples TRBV5-1 to TRBJ2-1; TRBD2 matches at 7 bases. V lost 3 bases, J lost 4 bases, and 13 bases stayed unmatched. The germline gives CDR1 SGHRS, CDR2 YFSETQ. The CDR3 runs 17 residues. CDR3 sequence (DNA): TGCGCCAGCAGCTCCCCGGGTGGAGCGGGGCTATACAATGAGCAGTTCTTC. Its protein product is CASSSPGGAGLYNEQFF.

A few counts support this clone. This chain joins TRBV5-1 and TRBJ1-1; D not certain. V lost 2 bases and J 1 base, leaving 15 bases between the germline ends. The CDR3 totals 16 residues. CDR1 and CDR2 from the germline V gene are SGHRS and YFSETQ. CDR3 DNA sequence: TGCGCCAGCAGCTTCGGAGGCGGCCGCACGAACACTGAAGCTTTCTTT. Protein: CASSFGGGRTNTEAFF.

This chain joins TRBV11-2 and TRBJ2-7; D remains unclear. CDR1 SGHAT and CDR2 FQNNGV come from the germline V gene. The CDR3 consists of 15 residues. Trimming cost V 1 base and J 0 bases, with 10 bases left between them. This CDR3 is CASSLGAGLSYEQYF. CDR3 nucleotides: TGTGCCAGCAGCTTAGGGGCAGGCCTCTCCTACGAGCAGTACTTC. Full variable domain (rest looked up from reference TRBV11-2 and TRBJ2-7): EAGVAQSPRYKIIEKRQSVAFWCNPISGHATLYWYQQILGQGPKLLIQFQNNGVVDDSQLPKDRFSAERLKGVDSTLKIQPAKLEDSAVYLCASSLGAGLSYEQYFGPGTRLTVT.

The V and J genes are TRBV6-5 and TRBJ1-3, with a possible D match to TRBD1 (5 bases). The germline gives CDR1 MNHEY, CDR2 SVGAGI. The ends were cut back, 0 bases at V and 4 bases at J, with 13 bases in the middle. The CDR3 is 16 amino acids. The CDR3 spells CASSYSERGLGNTIYF. The CDR3 region has the DNA TGTGCCAGCAGTTACTCTGAAAGGGGTCTCGGAAACACCATATATTTT.

The chain joins TRBV6-5 to TRBJ1-2; D is perhaps TRBD1 (6 bases). Germline loops: CDR1 MNHEY, CDR2 SVGAGI. The CDR3 is made up of 16 amino acids. Trimming pared 0 bases from V and 8 bases from J, leaving 19 bases between. Here the CDR3 reads CASSYSSPAGAEGYTF. The CDR3 DNA reads TGTGCCAGCAGTTACTCGAGTCCGGCAGGGGCGGAGGGCTACACCTTC.

This clone has a single count. The genes are TRBV7-9 and TRBJ2-7, with 10 bases lining up with TRBD2. The junction had 16 bases not matched to a gene; V was cut back by 5 bases and J by 3 bases. Germline assignment: CDR1 SEHNR and CDR2 FQNEAQ (reference sequence). This CDR3 has 18 amino acids. This CDR3 is CASSPGASGRAKVYEQYF. The CDR3 region has the DNA TGTGCCAGCAGCCCGGGGGCCAGCGGGAGGGCCAAAGTCTACGAGCAGTACTTC.

The gene calls are TRBV27 and TRBJ1-1, with D possibly TRBD1 on 6 matching bases. Germline V gives CDR1 MNHEY, CDR2 SMNVEV (reference sequence). The CDR3 loop spans 13 amino acids. Trimming took off 5 bases at V and 6 bases at J, with 13 bases between the two ends. This chain's CDR3 is CASSPRGFAEAFF. CDR3 nucleotide sequence: TGTGCCAGCAGTCCTAGGGGGTTCGCTGAAGCTTTCTTT.

V and J are TRBV18 and TRBJ1-5, with TRBD1 as a possible D gene (5 bases). Germline V gene sequence: CDR1 KGHSH, CDR2 LQKENI. The CDR3 contains 14 residues. The V and J ends lost 5 bases and 7 bases respectively, with 15 bases between them. As DNA, the CDR3 is TGTGCCAGCTCAGGTCGCCCGGGGGACCAGCCCCAGCATTTT. Amino acid sequence: CASSGRPGDQPQHF.

The V and J genes are TRBV7-2 and TRBJ1-6; D call uncertain. V lost 5 bases and J lost 10, with 15 bases in between. CDR3 size: 14 residues. Germline V CDR1 and CDR2: SGHTA, FQGNSA. In DNA, the CDR3 is TGTGCCAGCAGCCGCAAGGGAGCTGAATCACCCCTCCACTTT. Translating gives CASSRKGAESPLHF.

The chain combines TRBV15 with TRBJ1-1; D remains unclear. The CDR3 contains 13 residues. CDR1 LNHNV and CDR2 YYDKDF come from the germline V gene (reference sequence). V was shortened by 0 bases and J by 8 bases, with 10 bases between the two germline ends. This CDR3 is CATSRDSWEEAFF. The CDR3 nucleotides are TGTGCCACCAGCAGAGATTCGTGGGAGGAAGCTTTCTTT.

The J gene is TRBJ1-5, the V gene TRBV6-1; D unresolved. The germline V gene has CDR1 MNHNS and CDR2 SASEGT. The length of the CDR3 is 13 residues. V was cut by 0 bases and J by 11 bases, with 11 bases left in between. CDR3: CASSEARRIAQHF. The DNA of the CDR3 is TGTGCCAGCAGTGAAGCGCGTCGAATAGCCCAGCATTTT.

The chain couples TRBV18 to TRBJ2-7; 10 nucleotides match TRBD2. V shed 4 bases and J 2 bases; nucleotides not matched to a gene: 2. CDR1 is KGHSH and CDR2 is LQKENI in the germline V gene. There are 14 residues in the CDR3. The CDR3 sequence is CASSLTSGAYEQYF. The CDR3 DNA reads as TGTGCCAGCTCACTAACTAGCGGGGCCTACGAGCAGTACTTC.

The chain is built from TRBV19 and TRBJ1-2; 8 bases line up with TRBD1. J lost 7 bases, V lost 6 bases, and 7 bases had no gene match. Per the germline V gene, CDR1 is LNHDA and CDR2 is SQIVND (reference sequence). This CDR3 has 13 residues. The CDR3 loop reads CASRLDRESGYTF. Written as DNA, the CDR3 is TGTGCCAGTAGATTGGACAGGGAAAGTGGCTACACCTTC.

This chain links TRBV2 with TRBJ2-7; 7 nucleotides agree with TRBD2. V lost 6 bases to trimming and J lost 6 bases; unmatched junction nucleotides: 14. CDR1 SNHLY and CDR2 FYNNEI come from the germline V gene. This CDR3 is 15 amino acids long. The CDR3, as DNA: TGTGCCAGCAGCCGTTCGGCGGGAGATTTGGCCGAGCAGTACTTC. As protein: CASSRSAGDLAEQYF.

The chain employs TRBV4-1 and TRBJ2-7; 10 nucleotides match TRBD1. Germline-derived CDR1 and CDR2 are MGHRA and YSYEKL. This CDR3 contains 18 residues. The V and J ends lost 6 bases and 2 bases, in that order; junction bases with no gene match: 16. CDR3 protein: CASRPRQEGGQGAYEQYF. The CDR3, as DNA: TGCGCCAGCAGGCCCCGACAAGAAGGTGGACAGGGGGCCTACGAGCAGTACTTC.

The V and J genes are TRBV27 and TRBJ1-1; D gene unclear. CDR1 is MNHEY, CDR2 SMNVEV, per germline (reference sequence). The CDR3 is 16 amino acids. Trimming took 2 bases from V and 0 from J, leaving 13 bases between them. The CDR3 region has the DNA TGTGCCAGCAGTTTAGTTAGTCGGTTCATGAACACTGAAGCTTTCTTT. As protein: CASSLVSRFMNTEAFF.

This chain connects TRBV29-1 to TRBJ2-7; TRBD2 aligns across 7 bases. This CDR3 is 13 amino acids long. CDR1 and CDR2 (germline): SQVTM, ANQGSEA. Trimming cost V 1 base and J 3 bases; bases outside gene matches: 3. The CDR3 coding sequence is TGCAGCGTTGAAGGGGAGGGCAACTACGAGCAGTACTTC. It encodes CSVEGEGNYEQYF.

CDR3 in DNA: TGCAGCGCTCCTCCGGGACTGCCGGGATATGGCTACACCTTC. It translates to CSAPPGLPGYGYTF. The chain employs TRBV29-1 and TRBJ1-2, with D possibly being TRBD1 (5 bases). V lost 7 bases and J lost 5, with 20 bases in between. Germline V gene sequence: CDR1 SQVTM, CDR2 ANQGSEA. The CDR3 contains 14 residues.

The rearrangement joins TRBV6-5 to TRBJ1-1; D gene ambiguous. CDR1 is MNHEY, CDR2 SVGAGI, per germline. Between the trimmed V and J ends, which lost 7 bases and 4 bases, there was a span of 13 bases. This CDR3 spans 13 amino acids. The CDR3 region is CASTDWVLTEAFF. As DNA, the CDR3 is TGTGCCAGCACCGACTGGGTTCTCACTGAAGCTTTCTTT.

V gene TRBV10-1 combines with J gene TRBJ1-6; TRBD1 is a possible D gene (5 bases). CDR1 is WNHNN, CDR2 SYGVQD, per germline (reference sequence). The V end was cut by 8 bases, the J end by 3 bases, with 20 bases between. The CDR3 covers 17 residues. DNA for the CDR3: TGCGCCAGCGGAATTGGGAGACGGGGGGACTATAATTCACCCCTCCACTTT. Translation gives CASGIGRRGDYNSPLHF.